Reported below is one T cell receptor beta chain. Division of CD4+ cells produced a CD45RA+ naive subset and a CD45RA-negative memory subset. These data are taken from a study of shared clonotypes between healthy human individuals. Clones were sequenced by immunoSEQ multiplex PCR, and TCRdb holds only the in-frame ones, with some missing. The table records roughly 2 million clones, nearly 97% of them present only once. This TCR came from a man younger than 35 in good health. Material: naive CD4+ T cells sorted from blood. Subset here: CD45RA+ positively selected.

The CDR3 sequence: CASSDPAAAGANTGELFF. For the CDR3, the DNA is TGTGCCAGCAGTGATCCGGCCGCAGCGGGAGCGAACACCGGGGAGCTGTTTTTT. The chain carries TRBV6-1 and TRBJ2-2, with 8 bases identical to TRBD2. This CDR3 comprises 18 residues. Germline V CDR1 and CDR2: MNHNS, SASEGT. With 3 bases clipped from V and 0 bases from J, the junction kept 9 bases outside the gene matches.